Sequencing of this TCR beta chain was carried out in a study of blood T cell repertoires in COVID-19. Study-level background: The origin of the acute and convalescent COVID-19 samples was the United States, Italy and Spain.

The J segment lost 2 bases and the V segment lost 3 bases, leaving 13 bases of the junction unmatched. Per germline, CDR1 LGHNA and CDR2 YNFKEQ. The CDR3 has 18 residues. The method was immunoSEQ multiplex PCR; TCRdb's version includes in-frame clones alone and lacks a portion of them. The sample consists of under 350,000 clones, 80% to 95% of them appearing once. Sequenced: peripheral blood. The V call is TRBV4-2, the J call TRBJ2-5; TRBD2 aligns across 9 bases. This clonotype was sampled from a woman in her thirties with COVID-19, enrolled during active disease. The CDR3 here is CASSQGYPAAGGQETQYF. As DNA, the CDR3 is TGTGCCAGCAGCCAGGGTTATCCTGCGGCGGGAGGGCAAGAGACCCAGTACTTC.